This is a list of T cell receptor beta chains from one sample in a study of naive and memory T cell subsets. Each CDR3 protein gets one entry after TCRdb re-called the UMI-ligation and nested PCR reads with MiXCR. Among approximately 140,000 distinct CDR3 sequences listed, under 25% were seen once. Sequenced sample: naive CD4+ T cells from blood. These receptors came from a human donor in good health. Each CDR3 is given with its conserved first and last residue. A D gene is named only where the DNA matches it firmly. Size is stated for part of the rows, as once, few or many counts, or as a class when the clone is expanded.

CASSYRLKSSYEQYF TGTGCCAGCAGTTACCGACTTAAAAGCTCCTACGAGCAGTACTTC few TRBV28 . TRBJ2-7
CASKTSGTYEQFF TGTGCCAGCAAGACTAGCGGGACGTATGAGCAGTTCTTC . TRBV7-2 TRBD2 TRBJ2-1
CASSQDLSLLYNEQFF TGCGCCAGCAGCCAAGATCTATCCCTCCTCTACAATGAGCAGTTCTTC few TRBV4-3 . TRBJ2-1
CASSLVVVGETQYF TGTGCCAGCAGCTTGGTTGTGGTAGGTGAGACCCAGTACTTC few TRBV5-5 . TRBJ2-5
CASSERQFTEAFF TGTGCCAGCAGCGAGCGACAGTTTACTGAAGCTTTCTTT many TRBV11-3 . TRBJ1-1
CAWSRGPEQFF TGTGCCTGGAGCAGGGGGCCCGAGCAGTTCTTC few TRBV30 TRBD1 TRBJ2-1
CASSVFEGGELFF TGTGCCAGCAGCGTCTTCGAGGGCGGGGAGCTGTTTTTT many TRBV9 . TRBJ2-2
CAIRRQGPSEQYF TGTGCCATCCGTCGACAGGGGCCCTCGGAGCAGTACTTC few TRBV10-3 TRBD1 TRBJ2-7
CSATRTSNYNEQFF TGCAGTGCAACTCGGACTAGCAACTACAATGAGCAGTTCTTC many TRBV20-1 TRBD2 TRBJ2-1
CSAVGYGAFF TGCAGCGCCGTGGGATACGGAGCTTTCTTT many TRBV29-1 . TRBJ1-1
CASSSRVAGAYNEQFF TGTGCCAGCAGTTCCCGTGTAGCGGGAGCCTACAATGAGCAGTTCTTC few TRBV28 TRBD2 TRBJ2-1
CASRTGGSYEQYF TGTGCCAGCAGGACAGGCGGCTCCTACGAGCAGTACTTC few TRBV6-5 . TRBJ2-7
CASIGDTQYF TGTGCCAGCATTGGGGATACGCAGTATTTT . TRBV28 . TRBJ2-3
CASSLLPITGEAFF TGTGCCAGCAGCCTATTACCAATTACAGGGGAAGCTTTCTTT few TRBV3-1 . TRBJ1-1
CASSGSRVRSYNEQFF TGTGCCAGCAGCGGGTCTAGGGTTCGCTCCTACAATGAGCAGTTCTTC few TRBV7-6 . TRBJ2-1
CASSHSPSRTEAFF TGTGCCAGCAGCCATTCTCCTTCGAGGACTGAAGCTTTCTTT many TRBV3-1 . TRBJ1-1
CASSDYSNEQFF TGTGCCAGCAGTGATTATTCGAATGAGCAGTTCTTC many TRBV2 . TRBJ2-1
CASSLGAVYNSPLHF TGTGCCAGCAGCTTAGGAGCCGTCTATAATTCACCCCTCCACTTT . TRBV7-2 . TRBJ1-6